This TCR beta chain was retrieved from a study of human T cells and chemical hapten exposure (dated by TCRdb to 2020 to 2022). Regarding the complete study: For sensitization, 2% DPC in acetone was applied to an approximately 2 cm by approximately 2 cm area of upper inner arm skin. Weekly therapeutic DPC doses were additionally applied to the scalp of patients throughout the approximately 25-week study period. Patch testing was performed on the upper back with Finn chambers containing 0.01% DPC, and the patch tests were scored after 6 days according to International Contact Dermatitis Research Group standards. Alopecia areata with under or over 50% scalp involvement, alopecia totalis and alopecia universalis were represented in the patient cohort, which was mostly female. Libraries were combined into a pool for sequencing, and differences in TCR yield between samples came mainly from small differences in library volumes within the pool. This study followed changes in the peripheral blood TCR repertoire in vivo during primary and secondary sensitization of alopecia patients to the hapten diphenylcyclopropenone (DPC). Blood samples were taken from patients before sensitization (week 0) and at 2, 6 and about 24 weeks after DPC sensitization. Around 29 alopecia patients provided blood for TCR sequencing at one to four time points (pre-sensitization, 2, 6 and 24 weeks). Here is what the overall study found, with its caveats: No change with DPC sensitization was found in the number of TCRs above 1 in 1000 frequency, and no evidence of global repertoire structure alterations was found. A positive correlation was found between the number of PT1 expanded TCRs and patch test score, with significance reached at thresholds 8, 16 and 32 but not 4. Repeated subsampling changed both the strength of the expansion versus patch-test correlation and the threshold at which the correlation became significant. All patients had alopecia, a presumed autoimmune disease, so their immune response might differ from that of healthy individuals. Significantly more large CDR3 similarity clusters were formed by expanded TCRs than by pre-sensitization or healthy control sets, consistent with antigen-driven responses.

This sample's time point label indicates: patch test 3, about 24 weeks after DPC sensitization. Sample treatment or condition, as interpreted from the label and publication: therapeutic diphenylcyclopropenone sensitization with weekly scalp DPC. Blood at each patch-test visit was drawn before the patch test was applied. Patients were considered eligible if aged 18 to 70, diagnosed with alopecia and deemed suitable for DPC therapy, and patients were excluded if pregnant. Total RNA was isolated from unfractionated whole blood collected in Tempus Blood RNA tubes. The library relied on RACE. The sequencer listed for this sample is NextSeq 500. During library preparation, unique molecular identifiers were attached to individual cDNA molecules so that TCRs could be counted quantitatively and reproducibly. For every blood RNA sample, sequencing covered both the TCR alpha and TCR beta chains. As for the original processing: Samples had a median of about 90,000 TCRs, with a range from roughly 23,224 to 700,000. The Decombinator software suite was used to annotate V, J and CDR3 in the TCR reads. Every sample was subsampled to the same number of TCRs (28,000) for the PS versus PT1 abundance plots. Expanded TCRs were defined as absent before sensitization and observed at least eight times at the 2-week time point. TCRdb reanalyzed the raw reads on its own, using fastp at Q25 for trimming and MiXCR for clone calling, and kept in-frame beta chains. Each record represents a unique CDR3 protein, reported with the most common genes and DNA among its rows. The V and J calls were not made by the authors but by TCRdb's processing. The table for this sample lists around 85,000 distinct CDR3 sequences; around 13% of them were counted only once. The top ten clones comprise under 6% of the sample.

The germline V gene (reference sequence) yields LGHDT for CDR1 and YNNKEL for CDR2. The cysteine opens and the phenylalanine closes a CDR3 of 15 amino acids. The read is trimmed to its CDR3 DNA, 45 bases read in frame from base 1. V is cut back by 4 bases and J by 0 bases, with 5 bases in the junction unmatched. This clonotype appeared once. Its antigen is still unknown. Base qualities are missing; no much larger clone stands one base away. A single read makes a weak case. This TCR was sampled from a woman aged 50 to 60 with alopecia areata. Some clones in this sample may be carry-over from other donors' samples. The chain links TRBV3-1 with TRBJ1-2; 7 bases in between match TRBD1. The sequenced sample was whole blood, obtained in connection with sensitization to the hapten diphenylcyclopropenone (DPC). The CDR3 corresponds to CASSLRTGSNYGYTF. The DNA sequence is TGTGCCAGCAGCCTCAGGACAGGTTCTAACTATGGCTACACCTTC.